One TCR beta chain is described in this entry. Its antigen is still unknown. Base qualities were left out, and no much larger clone turns up one base away. This entry belongs to a study of cytomegalovirus exposure and HLA in healthy donors (dated by TCRdb to about 2017). As for the study more broadly: A later analysis indicated that the roughly 120 validation repertoires were generated on the platform also employed for the 600 to 750 repertoires of the first cohort. The study was designed to test whether signatures of past pathogen exposure could be identified by cataloging public T cell receptors. Besides the first cohort of roughly 700 subjects, a separate validation cohort made up of over 95 different subjects was used. High-throughput TCR immunosequencing, statistical association of individual TCRs with disease status, and machine learning were combined to predict cytomegalovirus infection status.

Donors formed part of the validation cohort, which comprised about 130 subjects and was distinct from the first cohort of under 850 subjects. Broader findings and caveats from the paper: The classifier was reported to diagnose cytomegalovirus status with high specificity and sensitivity in both the original cohort and the validation cohort. A later analysis lacked HLA typing for the validation cohort, so it scored co-occurrence in that cohort across all 130 or so repertoires. A total of about 150 TCR beta chains were listed by the study as associated with cytomegalovirus. In vitro tests confirmed that a few of the cytomegalovirus-associated TCR beta chains recognize cytomegalovirus antigens. It was suggested by the authors that the approach could potentially be generalized to other disease states and immunological phenotypes. Of the cluster scores, 85% to 95% were above 0 in a later analysis, which found that TCRs clustered in the first cohort also tended to co-occur in the 120 validation repertoires. Across donors, most TCR sequences were observed very rarely, whereas some public TCRs were present in many individuals.

Relative to germline, V is 2 bases shorter and J is 6 bases shorter, with 11 bases between their ends. The germline V gene supplies CDR1 SGHDT and CDR2 YYEEEE. The CDR3 covers 14 residues, taking in both the cysteine and the phenylalanine. Only the CDR3 DNA is retained, 42 bases long and in frame from the first base. To prepare the library, the immunoSEQ multiplex PCR assay was applied. Concerning the study's data processing: To diagnose cytomegalovirus status from the catalog of TCR beta chain sequences, a statistical classification framework was built. TCRdb mirrors the immuneACCESS table, restricted to in-frame sequences. Some clones are absent from its copies; in checked studies, under half trace to an unresolved V gene, and the reason for the others is unknown. Clone size and the V and J calls come from that table; the DNA yielded D and trimming. For this sample the table gives approximately 150,000 clones, of which about 90% were detected only once. More than 2.5% of the sample goes to the ten largest clones.

Material: PBMCs. The rearrangement joined TRBV5-6 to TRBJ1-4; a tentative D call is TRBD1 (5 bases match). The receptor comes from a woman between 18 and 29 years old in good health and CMV-seropositive. The nucleotide sequence is TGTGCCAGCAGCTTCGCAGGGTTGGATGAAAAACTGTTTTTT. Its translation is CASSFAGLDEKLFF.